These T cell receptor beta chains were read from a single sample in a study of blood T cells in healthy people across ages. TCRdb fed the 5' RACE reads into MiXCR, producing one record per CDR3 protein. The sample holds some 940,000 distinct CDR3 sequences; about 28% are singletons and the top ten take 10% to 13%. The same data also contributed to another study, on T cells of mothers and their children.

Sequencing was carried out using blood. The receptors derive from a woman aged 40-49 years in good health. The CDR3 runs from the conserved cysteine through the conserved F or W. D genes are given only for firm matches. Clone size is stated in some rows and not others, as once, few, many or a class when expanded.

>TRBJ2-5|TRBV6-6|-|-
CASSSVASQETQYF
TGTGCCAGCAGTTCAGTGGCTTCCCAAGAGACCCAGTACTTC
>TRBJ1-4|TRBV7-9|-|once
CASSLVQATNEKLFF
TGTGCCAGCAGCTTAGTGCAAGCAACTAATGAAAAACTGTTTTTT
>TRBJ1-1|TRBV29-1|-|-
CSVTTGLTTEAFF
TGCAGCGTCACGACAGGATTGACGACTGAAGCTTTCTTT
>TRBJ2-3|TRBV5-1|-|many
CASTLDLADTQYF
TGCGCCAGCACCTTGGACTTGGCAGATACGCAGTATTTT
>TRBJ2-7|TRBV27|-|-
CASSLSGGGLYEQYF
TGTGCCAGCAGTTTATCGGGGGGCGGACTCTACGAGCAGTACTTC
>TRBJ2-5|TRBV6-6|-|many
CASSWAGTNQETQYF
TGTGCCAGCAGTTGGGCCGGGACAAACCAAGAGACCCAGTACTTC
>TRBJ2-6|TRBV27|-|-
CASSPFGANVQTF
TGTGCCAGCAGTCCCTTCGGGGCCAACGTCCAGACTTTC
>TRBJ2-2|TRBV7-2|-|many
CASSSVPTGELFF
TGTGCCAGCAGCTCCGTCCCCACCGGGGAGCTGTTTTTT
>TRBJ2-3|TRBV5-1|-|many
CASSSWTRSTSTDTQYF
TGCGCCAGCAGCTCCTGGACGCGATCAACTAGTACAGATACGCAGTATTTT
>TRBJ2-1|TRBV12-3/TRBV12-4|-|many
CASSSFGGMRGGANNEQFF
TGTGCCAGCAGTTCTTTTGGGGGGATGAGGGGGGGCGCAAACAATGAGCAGTTCTTC
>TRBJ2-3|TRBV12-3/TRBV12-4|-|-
CASSSRSGISTDTQYF
TGTGCCAGCAGTTCGCGGTCTGGGATTAGCACAGATACGCAGTATTTT
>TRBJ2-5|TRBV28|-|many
CASSPGTRRQETQYF
TGTGCCAGCAGTCCCGGGACCCGCCGTCAAGAGACCCAGTACTTC
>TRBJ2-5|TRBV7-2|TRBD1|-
CASSRTGQGVPETQYF
TGTGCCAGCAGTCGTACCGGACAGGGGGTTCCAGAGACTCAGTACTTC
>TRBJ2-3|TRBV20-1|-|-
CSASPGLFTQYF
TGCAGTGCTTCCCCGGGGTTATTTACGCAGTATTTT
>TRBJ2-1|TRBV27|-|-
CACSLGADSYNEQFF
TGTGCCTGCAGTTTAGGGGCAGACTCCTACAATGAGCAGTTCTTC
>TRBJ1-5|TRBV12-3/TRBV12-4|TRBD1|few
CASSFRDRNQPQHF
TGTGCCAGCAGTTTTAGGGACAGAAATCAGCCCCAGCATTTT
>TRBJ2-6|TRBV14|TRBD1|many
CASSQDTGGAKGANVLTF
TGTGCCAGCAGCCAGGACACAGGGGGCGCGAAAGGGGCCAACGTCCTGACTTTC
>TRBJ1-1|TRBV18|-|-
CASSPGLSVNTEAFF
TGTGCCAGCTCACCCGGACTGTCGGTGAACACTGAAGCTTTCTTT
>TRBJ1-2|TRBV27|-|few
CASSLDRHRYGYTF
TGTGCCAGCAGCTTAGACAGACACCGCTATGGCTACACCTTC
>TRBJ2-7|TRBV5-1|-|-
CASSLGNQGLGEQYF
TGCGCCAGCAGCTTGGGGAACCAGGGTTTGGGTGAGCAGTACTTC
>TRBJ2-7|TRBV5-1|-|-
CASSLDQAFAYNEQYF
TGCGCCAGCAGCCTGGACCAGGCTTTTGCCTACAATGAGCAGTACTTC
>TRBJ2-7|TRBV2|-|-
CASSQTRTGYEQYF
TGTGCCAGCAGCCAGACACGGACTGGCTACGAGCAGTACTTC
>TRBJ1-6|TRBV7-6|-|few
CASSHGTSSYNSPLHF
TGTGCCAGCAGCCACGGCACGAGCTCCTATAATTCACCCCTCCACTTT
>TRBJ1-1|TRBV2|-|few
CASSEGGALGTEAFF
TGTGCCAGCAGTGAAGGTGGGGCTTTAGGCACTGAAGCTTTCTTT
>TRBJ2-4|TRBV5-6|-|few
CASATSNGNIQYF
TGTGCCAGCGCGACTAGTAATGGAAACATTCAGTACTTC
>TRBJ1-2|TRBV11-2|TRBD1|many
CASSTRQGVNYGYTF
TGTGCCAGCAGCACCAGACAGGGAGTTAACTATGGCTACACCTTC
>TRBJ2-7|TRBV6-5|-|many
CASSLLRGAVEQYF
TGTGCCAGCAGCCTTCTTCGGGGTGCGGTCGAGCAGTACTTC
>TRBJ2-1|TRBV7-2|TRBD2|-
CASSLETGGKFF
TGTGCCAGCAGCTTAGAAACGGGGGGAAAGTTCTTC
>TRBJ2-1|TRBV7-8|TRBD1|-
CASSLRQGANEPFF
TGTGCCAGCAGCTTAAGACAGGGGGCGAATGAGCCGTTCTTC
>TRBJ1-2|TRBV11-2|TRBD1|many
CASSLGDRVGYTF
TGTGCCAGCAGCTTAGGGGACAGGGTTGGCTACACCTTC
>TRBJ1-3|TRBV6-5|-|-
CASSQRTGNTIYF
TGTGCCAGCAGTCAACGGACCGGAAACACCATATATTTT
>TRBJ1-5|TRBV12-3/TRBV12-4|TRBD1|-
CASSLRRTGAINQPQHF
TGTGCCAGCAGTCTAAGGCGGACAGGGGCTATCAATCAGCCCCAGCATTTT
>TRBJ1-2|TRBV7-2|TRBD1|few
CASSGRTGGNYGYTF
TGTGCCAGCAGCGGTAGGACAGGGGGCAACTATGGCTACACCTTC
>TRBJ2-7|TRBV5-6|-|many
CASSLVSGRHEQYF
TGTGCCAGCAGCTTGGTGTCTGGAAGACACGAGCAGTACTTC
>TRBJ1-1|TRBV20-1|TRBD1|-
CSARPQGLTEAFF
TGCAGTGCTAGACCACAGGGGCTCACTGAAGCTTTCTTT
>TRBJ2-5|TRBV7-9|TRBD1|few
CASSLGPQGLQETQYF
TGTGCCAGCAGCTTAGGGCCACAGGGGCTCCAAGAGACCCAGTACTTC
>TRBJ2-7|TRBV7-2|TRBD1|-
CASSHDRGERYF
TGTGCCAGCAGCCACGACAGGGGCGAGCGGTACTTC
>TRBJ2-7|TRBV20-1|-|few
CSASGSWDEQYF
TGCAGTGCTAGCGGCTCTTGGGATGAGCAGTACTTC
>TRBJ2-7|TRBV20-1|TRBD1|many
CSARFGTGASRYYEQYF
TGCAGTGCTAGGTTCGGGACAGGGGCCTCCCGATACTACGAGCAGTACTTC
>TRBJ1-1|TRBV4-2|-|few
CASSQSRGAGTEAFF
TGTGCCAGCAGCCAGTCAAGGGGCGCGGGCACTGAAGCTTTCTTT
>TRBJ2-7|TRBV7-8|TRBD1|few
CASSLARTGELEQYF
TGTGCCAGCAGCTTAGCTCGGACAGGGGAACTCGAGCAGTACTTC
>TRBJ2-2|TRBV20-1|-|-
CSARPVGTGELFF
TGCAGTGCTAGACCCGTCGGCACCGGGGAGCTGTTTTTT